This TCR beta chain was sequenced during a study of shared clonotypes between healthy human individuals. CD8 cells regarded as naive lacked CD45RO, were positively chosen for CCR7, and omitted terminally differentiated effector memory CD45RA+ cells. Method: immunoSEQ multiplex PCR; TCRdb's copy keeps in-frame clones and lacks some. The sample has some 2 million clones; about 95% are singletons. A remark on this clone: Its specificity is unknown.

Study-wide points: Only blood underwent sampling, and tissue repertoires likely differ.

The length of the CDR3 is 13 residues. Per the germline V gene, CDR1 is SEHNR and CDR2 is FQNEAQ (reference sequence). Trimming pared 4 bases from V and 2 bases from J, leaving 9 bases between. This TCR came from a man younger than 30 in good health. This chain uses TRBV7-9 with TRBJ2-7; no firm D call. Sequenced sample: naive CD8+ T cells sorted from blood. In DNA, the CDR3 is TGTGCCAGCAGCTATCGCCCTACCTACGAGCAGTACTTC. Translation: CASSYRPTYEQYF.